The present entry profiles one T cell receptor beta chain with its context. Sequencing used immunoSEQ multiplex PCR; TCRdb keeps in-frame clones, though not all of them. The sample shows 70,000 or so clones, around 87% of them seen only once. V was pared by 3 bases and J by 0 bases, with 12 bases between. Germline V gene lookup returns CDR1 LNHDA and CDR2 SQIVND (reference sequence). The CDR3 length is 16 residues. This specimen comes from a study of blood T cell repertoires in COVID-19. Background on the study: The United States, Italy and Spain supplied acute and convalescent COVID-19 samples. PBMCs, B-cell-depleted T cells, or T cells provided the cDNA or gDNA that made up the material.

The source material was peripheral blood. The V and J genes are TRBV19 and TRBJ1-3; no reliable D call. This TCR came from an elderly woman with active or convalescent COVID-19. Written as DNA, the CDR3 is TGTGCCAGTAGTATCTATGGCACAGCCTCTGGAAACACCATATATTTT. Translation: CASSIYGTASGNTIYF. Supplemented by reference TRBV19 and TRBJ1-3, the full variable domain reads DGGITQSPKYLFRKEGQNVTLSCEQNLNHDAMYWYRQDPGQGLRLIYYSQIVNDFQKGDIAEGYSVSREKKESFPLTVTSAQKNPTAFYLCASSIYGTASGNTIYFGEGSWLTVV.